A few counts support the clone carrying this TCR beta chain. What it binds is not known. The V end was cut by 5 bases, the J end by 4 bases, with 11 bases between. This CDR3 is 13 amino acids long. Germline CDR1 reads SGHTA; CDR2 reads FQGNSA. Each donor had around 10 milliliters of peripheral blood drawn. PBMCs, at least 6.5 million per sample, were isolated. Sample-barcoded 5' priming and a J-beta primer mix drove a second PCR of roughly 7 to 11 cycles. From the 5' RACE reads, TCRdb called clonotypes with MiXCR, one entry per CDR3 protein. The repertoire holds over a million distinct CDR3 sequences, roughly 43% seen once, with approximately 4.1% in the top ten. The data belong to a study of blood T cells in healthy people across ages. Study-level findings and limits: Lack of knowledge of donor CMV status possibly confounded expanded clonotype changes.

The chain has TRBV7-2 and TRBJ1-2; D is uncertain. The specimen sequenced was blood. The source is a woman under 30 in good health. CDR3 amino acids: CASSIDGLYGYTF. DNA of the CDR3: TGTGCCAGCAGCATTGACGGGCTCTATGGCTACACCTTC.